This T cell receptor beta chain was captured by sequencing in a study of beta chain features in type 1 diabetes. Broader study findings: Patients and controls would share equally any PCR tilt toward shorter templates. People with Type 1 diabetes carried modestly yet significantly shorter TCRB CDR3s in all four CD4+ subsets.

This CDR3 has 14 residues. Between the trimmed V and J ends, which lost 5 bases and 2 bases, there was a span of 12 bases. CDR1 is MNHNS, CDR2 SASEGT, per germline. In the case of this clone: Its antigen is undetermined.

The isolated RNA, all of it, was reverse transcribed, so expressed TCRB transcripts were what got sequenced. Data came from immunoSEQ multiplex PCR; TCRdb stores just in-frame clones and leaves some out. The repertoire consists of 300,000 to 350,000 clones, with around 8% occurring once and the leading ten covering more than 0.4%. The sequenced sample consisted of central memory CD4+ T cells from blood. This sequence joins TRBV6-1 and TRBJ2-5; D possibly corresponds to TRBD2 (6 bases). The TCR comes from a woman aged 18 to 35 in good health. The CDR3 coding sequence is TGTGCCAGCAGTAGTCAGGGAGGACAAGAGACCCAGTACTTC. Translation gives CASSSQGGQETQYF.